The present T cell receptor beta chain was sequenced within a study of T-cell memory formation after mild COVID-19 (dated by TCRdb to the early 2020s). General notes on the study: TCR sequence clusters from the two donors were found to be largely donor specific. Two young, previously healthy adult volunteers, one female and one male, were included in the cohort. In a couple of donors, T-cell clones that expanded and contracted after mild COVID-19 were tracked by sequencing TCRalpha and TCRbeta repertoires over time.

This clonotype was seen ten or more times. The clone's antigen remains unknown. There are no base qualities to consult, and no much larger clone falls within one base. The CDR3 has 12 amino acids, counting the end cysteine and phenylalanine. The only DNA kept is the CDR3, 36 bases in frame from the first base. PBMCs were isolated by Ficoll-Paque density gradient centrifugation. Reads for this sample came from an Illumina NovaSeq 6000. TCRalpha and TCRbeta cDNA libraries were constructed by 5'RACE with constant-segment primers, with sample barcodes and unique molecular identifiers being introduced. RNA was extracted from every sample with Trizol reagent. Library amplification was performed in two PCR steps, and a second sample barcode and Illumina TruSeq adapters were introduced in the second step. The libraries were sequenced on an Illumina NovaSeq using 2 x 150 bp paired-end reads. As for the authors' bioinformatics: With migec v1.2.7, reads were demultiplexed and then collapsed into UMI-guided consensus sequences. Using mixcr v2.1.11, the UMI consensuses were aligned to TRA and TRB V and J templates and assembled into clonotypes. Expanded or contracted clonotypes were those called significant by both edgeR and NoisET, with noise models trained on biological replicates. For edgeR calls, a false discovery rate-adjusted p below 0.01 and a log2 fold-change threshold of 1 were applied. As an exploratory analysis of dynamics, max-normalized trajectories of the 1000 most abundant clonotypes were examined with PCA combined with hierarchical clustering. Each responding clone was given a CD4 or CD8 phenotype based on the CD4+ and CD8+ repertoires, which had been sequenced separately. The public reads were reprocessed in TCRdb via fastp at Q25 and MiXCR, keeping in-frame beta chains. Rows are combined by CDR3 protein, so each entry shows the most common genes and DNA. The V and J calls and clone size are TCRdb's, not the authors'. The sample records 500,000 to 600,000 distinct CDR3 sequences, over 15% of which are singletons. In total, the top ten clones hold approximately 12% of the sample.

Study-wide conclusions, independent of this receptor: Contracting CD4+ clones appeared mostly in the CM and EM memory subsets, whereas CD8+ clones were enriched in EMRA. Only two mild cases were covered by the study, and larger cohorts that include severe cases with pre-infection samples were considered necessary. Balanced CD4/CD8 phenotypes were observed for clones contracting from day 15 to 85, whereas a bias towards CD4+ was observed for a second wave of clones expanding from day 15 to 37. SARS-CoV-2 specificity of the second-wave clones peaking on day 37 was not confirmed. The detection of some responding clones in pre-infection memory suggests that pre-existing cross-reactive memory T cells joined the SARS-CoV-2 response.

The sequenced material came from PBMCs or a T cell subset sorted from them (not recorded which). The chain joins TRBV21-1 to TRBJ2-7; TRBD2 is the table's D call and was not checked against the DNA. TRBV21-1 is a documented pseudogene. The source is an adult woman who had mild COVID-19 (a few samples of this study predate the infection). The sample titles of this study are shuffled in the database, so cell type and time point are left out; the donor was told from shared clones. CDR3 region: CASPLGRGSQYF. The DNA is TGTGCCAGCCCCCTCGGGAGGGGATCGCAGTACTTC.